These T cell receptor beta chains were read from a single sample in a study of radiotherapy plus CTLA-4 blockade in lung cancer. The data were produced by immunoSEQ multiplex PCR, yet TCRdb's version contains in-frame clones alone and is incomplete. The sample lists some 90,000 clones, about four fifths occurring once. The sequences come from peripheral blood, collected from a patient treated with radiotherapy plus ipilimumab. These receptors were taken from a human donor with non-small cell lung cancer who had stable disease on radiotherapy plus ipilimumab. CDR3s include the opening cysteine and the closing phenylalanine or tryptophan. The D gene is left open where the match is weak. Size is stated for part of the rows, as once, few or many counts, or as a class when the clone is expanded.

TRBD2,.,TRBV19,TRBJ2-3,TGTGCCAGTGGTCCCTTAGCGGGAGGCACAGATACGCAGTATTTT,CASGPLAGGTDTQYF
.,once,TRBV19,TRBJ1-1,TGTGCCAGTAGTATGATCAGGGGGAACACTGAAGCTTTCTTT,CASSMIRGNTEAFF
.,once,TRBV27,TRBJ2-1,TGTGCCAGCAGTTCGCCCGGGGCCCACCTAACCTCCTACAATGAGCAGTTCTTC,CASSSPGAHLTSYNEQFF
TRBD2,.,TRBV30,TRBJ2-1,TGTGCCTGGGGGAAAGCGGGAGGGGTTAGGAATGAGCAGTTCTTC,CAWGKAGGVRNEQFF
TRBD1,.,TRBV6-1,TRBJ2-1,TGTGCCAGCATTCGCCCCGGGACAGGGGCTAATGAGCAGTTCTTC,CASIRPGTGANEQFF
.,.,TRBV19,TRBJ2-2,TGTGCCAGTACCCCCTCTGGGATCACGAACACCGGGGAGCTGTTTTTT,CASTPSGITNTGELFF
.,.,TRBV7-8,TRBJ1-1,TGTGCCAGCAGCTTAGCGTGGGAATTCACTGAAGCTTTCTTT,CASSLAWEFTEAFF
TRBD1,.,TRBV28,TRBJ1-5,TGTGCCAGCTTAACAGGGGCCAATCAGCCCCAGCATTTT,CASLTGANQPQHF
.,.,TRBV7-8,TRBJ2-7,TGTGCCAGCAGCTTAGGTAGGGTATCGGGCGAGCAGTACTTC,CASSLGRVSGEQYF
.,.,TRBV18,TRBJ2-5,TGTGCCAGCTCACCGGTGCGGGTCTATGAGACCCAGTACTTC,CASSPVRVYETQYF
.,few,TRBV12-2,TRBJ1-5,TGTGCAAGTCGCACCACACTACTGGAGGGCTGGGGAAATCAGCCCCAGCATTTT,CASRTTLLEGWGNQPQHF
TRBD1,.,TRBV9,TRBJ2-7,TGTGCCAGCACCTTAGACGGGGACAGGGGTGAGCAGTACTTC,CASTLDGDRGEQYF